The 22 T cell receptor beta chains below were found in one sample sequenced in a study of OX40 agonist ivuxolimab in advanced cancers. Profiled with immunoSEQ multiplex PCR; TCRdb holds only in-frame clones, not every one. Of over 60,000 clones in the sample, approximately 80% are singletons; the top ten hold around 2%. This sample comprised CD4+ or CD8+ T cells sorted from blood, obtained in a trial of the OX40 agonist ivuxolimab. The receptors come from an adult with an advanced solid tumor such as melanoma, head and neck, liver or kidney cancer.

This clone was observed a handful of times. The rearrangement uses TRBV18 and TRBJ2-1; weak D call: TRBD1 (6 bases). Deletions cut 4 bases from V and 5 bases from J, with 12 bases between. Germline-derived CDR1 and CDR2 are KGHSH and LQKENI. This CDR3 contains 14 residues. The chain's CDR3 is CASSRQVPDNEQFF. The CDR3 DNA is TGTGCCAGCTCACGACAGGTACCCGACAATGAGCAGTTCTTC.

This clone is a singleton in its sample. The gene calls are TRBV27 and TRBJ1-3; no clear D gene. The length of the CDR3 is 15 residues. Per the germline V gene, CDR1 is MNHEY and CDR2 is SMNVEV (reference sequence). Trimming shortened V by 5 bases and J by 7 bases, and 18 bases separated the two germline ends. This chain's CDR3 is CASSPESGRLNTIYF. CDR3 bases: TGTGCCAGCAGTCCAGAGTCCGGGCGTCTGAACACCATATATTTT.

J is TRBJ1-6 and V is TRBV9; 7 nucleotides match TRBD1. Germline lookup yields CDR1 SGDLS and CDR2 YYNGEE. The junction had 13 bases not matched to a gene; V was cut back by 3 bases and J by 10 bases. The CDR3 consists of 16 residues. The CDR3 region is CASSATTGRLGSPLHF. CDR3 in DNA: TGTGCCAGCAGCGCCACGACAGGGAGGTTAGGATCACCCCTCCACTTT.

This rearrangement joins TRBV27 to TRBJ2-7; D not certain. V was trimmed by 3 bases and J by 2 bases, leaving 26 bases between them. The CDR3 has 19 residues. CDR1 MNHEY and CDR2 SMNVEV come from the germline V gene (reference sequence). The CDR3 region is CASSFESAGSPPSTYEQYV. CDR3 DNA: TGTGCCAGCAGTTTTGAGTCCGCAGGTAGCCCACCCTCAACCTACGAGCAGTACGTC.

This clone has only one observation. A read error may be the cause here, since a much bigger clone is one base away. The CDR3 spells CASSLAGTGPYEQYF. The DNA of the CDR3 is TGTGCCAGCAGCTTAGCCGGGACAGGGCCCTACGAGCAGTACTTC. V is TRBV7-6 and J is TRBJ2-7; 9 bases match TRBD1. Germline trimming cut 0 bases from V and 2 bases from J; bases unmatched to any gene: 2. The CDR3 totals 15 residues. Germline lookup yields CDR1 SGHVS and CDR2 FNYEAQ.

V gene TRBV4-1 combines with J gene TRBJ2-7; 9 positions agree with TRBD1. V gave up 0 bases and J gave up 4 bases; unmatched junction bases: 7. CDR1 and CDR2 (germline): MGHRA, YSYEKL. CDR3 length equals 16 residues. CDR3 region: CASSQDPTGGPYEQYF. CDR3 in DNA: TGCGCCAGCAGCCAAGATCCGACAGGGGGTCCATACGAGCAGTACTTC.

The chain couples TRBV6-1 to TRBJ2-7; D gene ambiguous. CDR1 MNHNS and CDR2 SASEGT come from the germline V gene. The CDR3 consists of 11 residues. Trimming pared 4 bases from V and 7 bases from J, leaving 8 bases between. CDR3 residues: CASSGFGEQYV. CDR3 DNA sequence: TGTGCCAGCAGTGGCTTCGGGGAGCAGTACGTC.

The V call is TRBV5-5, the J call TRBJ1-2; tentatively, D is TRBD1 (5 bases). The CDR3 length is 12 residues. V shed 7 bases and J shed 4 bases, with 11 bases lying between them. Germline V gene lookup returns CDR1 SGHKS and CDR2 YYEKEE (reference sequence). The CDR3 DNA follows: TGTGCCAGCGGGACGAGGAGCTATGGCTACACCTTC. Its translation: CASGTRSYGYTF. Full variable domain (outside the CDR3, taken from reference TRBV5-5 and TRBJ1-2): DAGVTQSPTHLIKTRGQQVTLRCSPISGHKSVSWYQQVLGQGPQFIFQYYEKEERGRGNFPDRFSARQFPNYSSELNVNALLLGDSALYLCASGTRSYGYTFGSGTRLTVV.

This chain connects TRBV19 to TRBJ1-3; D not resolved. CDR1 and CDR2 (germline): LNHDA, SQIVND (reference sequence). V lost 8 bases and J 0 bases, leaving 14 bases between the germline ends. This CDR3 contains 15 residues. DNA of the CDR3: TGTGCCAGTGCGGACCCGAGGAACTCTGGAAACACCATATATTTT. It translates to CASADPRNSGNTIYF.

The genes are TRBV7-3 and TRBJ2-7; D possibly corresponds to TRBD1 (7 bases). Trimming pared 0 bases from V and 5 bases from J, leaving 17 bases between. The CDR3 covers 16 residues. Germline values: CDR1 SGHTA, CDR2 FQGTGA. The CDR3 reads CASSLTGGRGENEQYF. The CDR3, as DNA: TGTGCCAGCAGCTTAACCGGCGGCAGGGGGGAGAACGAGCAGTACTTC.

The chain uses TRBV7-3 and TRBJ1-2; the D gene is possibly TRBD1 (5 bases). The CDR3 runs 14 residues. Trimming took off 5 bases at V and 3 bases at J, with 13 bases between the two ends. Germline V gene lookup returns CDR1 SGHTA and CDR2 FQGTGA. Written as DNA, the CDR3 is TGTGCCAGCAGCCCCCAGGGAGGGGACTATGGCTACACCTTC. Amino acids: CASSPQGGDYGYTF.

This clone was seen only once. The CDR3 DNA is TGTGCCAGCAGTTTCTACAGGTTCTATGGCTACACCTTC. Amino acids: CASSFYRFYGYTF. This chain links TRBV27 with TRBJ1-2; a weak D match, TRBD1 (5 bases). CDR1 and CDR2 (germline): MNHEY, SMNVEV (reference sequence). The CDR3 is 13 residues long. The V gene lost 3 bases and the J gene lost 4 bases, with 9 bases spanning the gap.

The chain recombines TRBV5-6 with TRBJ2-1; 8 bases align to TRBD2. CDR1 is SGHDT, CDR2 YYEEEE, per germline. The CDR3 runs to 14 residues. J lost 10 bases, V lost 4 bases, and 10 bases had no gene match. DNA of the CDR3: TGTGCCAGCAGCCAAGGACTAGCACCTTACGAGCAGTTCTTC. Its translation: CASSQGLAPYEQFF.

The table lists this clone with a count of one. The rearrangement uses TRBV7-2 and TRBJ1-2; D not resolved. This CDR3 has 15 amino acids. CDR1 and CDR2 from the germline V gene are SGHTA and FQGNSA. Trimming removed 5 bases at V and 8 bases at J, with 21 bases between. In DNA form, the CDR3 reads TGTGCCAGCAGCGGCAGTCTTACGCTGCCTGAGGGCTACACCTTC. Translated, it gives CASSGSLTLPEGYTF.

The V and J genes are TRBV6-6 and TRBJ2-2, with 9 nucleotides matching TRBD1. The CDR3 covers 15 residues. With V trimmed by 6 bases and J by 9 bases, 11 bases remained unmatched. Germline loops: CDR1 MNHNY, CDR2 SVGAGI (reference sequence). The CDR3 protein is CASRPTTGGYRELFF. The CDR3 coding sequence is TGTGCCAGCAGGCCGACGACAGGGGGGTATAGGGAGCTGTTTTTT.

As for this clone: Other nucleotide sequences from this sample produce the same CDR3. This chain links TRBV2 with TRBJ2-2; D not resolved. The V end was cut by 1 base, the J end by 2 bases, with 5 bases between. The germline gives CDR1 SNHLY, CDR2 FYNNEI. This CDR3 has 14 amino acids. The CDR3 DNA reads TGTGCCAGCAGTGAAGGGATAAACACCGGGGAGCTGTTTTTT. It yields the protein CASSEGINTGELFF.

The chain links TRBV5-8 to TRBJ2-4, with D perhaps matching TRBD1 (6 bases). The length of the CDR3 is 15 residues. Trimming pared 4 bases from V and 3 bases from J, leaving 14 bases between. Germline values: CDR1 SGHTS, CDR2 YDEGEE. As DNA, the CDR3 is TGTGCCAGCAGCCAACAGGGACGGAACAAAAACATTCAGTACTTC. Amino acid sequence: CASSQQGRNKNIQYF. Full variable domain (rest looked up from reference TRBV5-8 and TRBJ2-4): EAGVTQSPTHLIKTRGQQATLRCSPISGHTSVYWYQQALGLGLQFLLWYDEGEERNRGNFPPRFSGRQFPNYSSELNVNALELEDSALYLCASSQQGRNKNIQYFGAGTRLSVL.

The V call is TRBV5-1, the J call TRBJ2-7; D gene unclear. Germline V gene sequence: CDR1 SGHRS, CDR2 YFSETQ. Trimming shortened V by 0 bases and J by 0 bases, and 7 bases separated the two germline ends. The CDR3 runs to 14 residues. This CDR3 reads CASSLDPSSYEQYV. The CDR3 nucleotides are TGCGCCAGCAGCTTGGACCCCTCCTCCTACGAGCAGTACGTC.

This rearrangement joins TRBV15 to TRBJ2-6, with D maybe TRBD1 (6 bases). The V end lost 4 bases, the J end lost 2 bases, and 15 bases lay between the germline ends. Germline-derived CDR1 and CDR2 are LNHNV and YYDKDF (reference sequence). This CDR3 contains 17 residues. The CDR3 nucleotides are TGTGCCACCAGCACCCCGGACAGTCTTCCTGGGGCCAACGTCCTGACTTTC. Amino acids: CATSTPDSLPGANVLTF. Combining the CDR3 with reference TRBV15 and TRBJ2-6 gives the whole variable domain DAMVIQNPRYQVTQFGKPVTLSCSQTLNHNVMYWYQQKSSQAPKLLFHYYDKDFNNEADTPDNFQSRRPNTSFCFLDIRSPGLGDTAMYLCATSTPDSLPGANVLTFGAGSRLTVL.

The chain has TRBV5-1 and TRBJ1-1; the D is unclear. The CDR3 has 14 residues. Between the trimmed V and J ends, which lost 3 bases and 4 bases, there was a span of 13 bases. Germline loops: CDR1 SGHRS, CDR2 YFSETQ. CDR3 sequence reads: CASSSMPGSTEAFF. CDR3 in DNA: TGCGCCAGCAGCTCCATGCCGGGCAGCACTGAAGCTTTCTTT.

The chain has TRBV5-1 and TRBJ2-1; 10 bases align to TRBD2. From germline, CDR1 is SGHRS and CDR2 YFSETQ. The CDR3 contains 15 residues. Trimming took 4 bases from V and 10 from J; bases not matched to a gene: 11. The CDR3 sequence is CASSPLGVAGGEQFF. The CDR3 DNA sequence: TGCGCCAGCAGCCCTTTGGGGGTAGCGGGAGGCGAGCAGTTCTTC.

The chain carries TRBV5-5 and TRBJ2-3, with D tentatively TRBD2 (5 bases). Trimming removed 0 bases at V and 5 bases at J, with 19 bases between. Germline lookup yields CDR1 SGHKS and CDR2 YYEKEE (reference sequence). This CDR3 is 17 amino acids long. For the CDR3, the DNA is TGTGCCAGCAGCTTGGAGGGCGGCTCCGGGATACAAGATACGCAGTATTTT. This gives the protein CASSLEGGSGIQDTQYF.